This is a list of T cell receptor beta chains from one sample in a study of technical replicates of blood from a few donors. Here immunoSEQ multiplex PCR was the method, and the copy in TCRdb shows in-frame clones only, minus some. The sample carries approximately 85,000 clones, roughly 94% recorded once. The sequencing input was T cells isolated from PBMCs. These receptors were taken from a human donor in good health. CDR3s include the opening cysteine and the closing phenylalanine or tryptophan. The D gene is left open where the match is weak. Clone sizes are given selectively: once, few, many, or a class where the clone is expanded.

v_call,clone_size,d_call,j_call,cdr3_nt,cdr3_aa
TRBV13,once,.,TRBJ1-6,TGTGCCAGCAGCTTGGTTCGAGGCAGCTCCTATAATTCACCCCTCCACTTT,CASSLVRGSSYNSPLHF
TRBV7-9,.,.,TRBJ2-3,TGTGCCAGCAGCTTCGACATATCAGATACGCAGTATTTT,CASSFDISDTQYF
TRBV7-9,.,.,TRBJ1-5,TGTGCCAGCAGCGTCACAGTTGAACAGCCCCAGCATTTT,CASSVTVEQPQHF
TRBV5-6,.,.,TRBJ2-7,TGTGCCAGCAGTACAGGGTGGGGTCACTACGAGCAGTACTTC,CASSTGWGHYEQYF
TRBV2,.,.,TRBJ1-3,TGTGCCAGCACCCGGGAGGCAGCCTCTGGAAACACCATATATTTT,CASTREAASGNTIYF
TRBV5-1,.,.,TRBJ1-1,TGCGCCAGCAGCCCGGGGATGGGGACACCCGAAGCTTTCTTT,CASSPGMGTPEAFF
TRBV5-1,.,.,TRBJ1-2,TGCGCCAGCAGCTTGGCCGGTGTAGATGGCTACACCTTC,CASSLAGVDGYTF
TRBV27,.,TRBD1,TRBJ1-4,TGTGCCAGCAGTCGGACAGGCCGGAATGAAAAACTGTTTTTT,CASSRTGRNEKLFF
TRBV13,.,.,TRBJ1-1,TGTGCCAGCAGCTCCCGGTTAGCGGACACTGAAGCTTTCTTT,CASSSRLADTEAFF
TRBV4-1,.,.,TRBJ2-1,TGCGCCAGCAGCATCCGGACCGGGGGCAATGAGCAGTTCTTC,CASSIRTGGNEQFF
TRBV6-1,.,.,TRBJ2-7,TGTGCCAGCAGTGACAGTTACGAGCAGTACTTC,CASSDSYEQYF
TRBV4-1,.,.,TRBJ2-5,TGCGCCAGCAGCCACGAACAGACAGACCAAGAGACCCAGTACTTC,CASSHEQTDQETQYF
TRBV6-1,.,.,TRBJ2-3,TGTGCCAGCAGTGAACAAGGTCGGGGTACGCAGTATTTT,CASSEQGRGTQYF
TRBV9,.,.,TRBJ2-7,TGTGCCAGCAGCGTAGACCAGGGGTTAGGAGACGAGCAGTACTTC,CASSVDQGLGDEQYF
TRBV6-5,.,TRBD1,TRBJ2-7,TGTGCCAGCAGTTACGGGACAGGACGCGAGCAGTACTTC,CASSYGTGREQYF
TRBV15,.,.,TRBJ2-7,TGTGCCACCGGAAGGGGGGGGGAGAGCTACGAGCAGTACTTC,CATGRGGESYEQYF
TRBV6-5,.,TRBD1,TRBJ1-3,TGTGCCAGCAGTTACTCGCCAGGGGGAGGAAACACCATATATTTT,CASSYSPGGGNTIYF
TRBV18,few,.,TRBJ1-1,TGTGCCAGCTCACCACAACAGCCCATGAACACTGAAGCTTTCTTT,CASSPQQPMNTEAFF
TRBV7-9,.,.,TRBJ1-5,TGTGCCAGCAGCTCCTACAATCAGCCCCAGCATTTT,CASSSYNQPQHF
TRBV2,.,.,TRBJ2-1,TGTGCCAGCAGTGAAGACGAGACTAGGCCCTCCAATGAGCAGTTCTTC,CASSEDETRPSNEQFF
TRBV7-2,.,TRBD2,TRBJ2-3,TGTGCCAGCAGCTTCTGGAGGACTAGCGGGAGGACAACTACGCAGTATTTT,CASSFWRTSGRTTTQYF
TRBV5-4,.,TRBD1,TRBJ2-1,TGTGCCAGCAGCTTGGAGGGGGCCCCTTACAATGAGCAGTTCTTC,CASSLEGAPYNEQFF
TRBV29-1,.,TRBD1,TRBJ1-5,TGCAGCGTGAGGACAGGGGGGAATCAGCCCCAGCATTTT,CSVRTGGNQPQHF
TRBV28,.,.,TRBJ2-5,TGTGCCAGCAGTTTATGGGGGACAAGCCACCAAGAGACCCAGTACTTC,CASSLWGTSHQETQYF
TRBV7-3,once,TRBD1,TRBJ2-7,TGTGCCAGCAGACAAACCGGGACAGGGGGCTACGAGCAGTACTTC,CASRQTGTGGYEQYF
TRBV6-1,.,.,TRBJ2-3,TGTGCCAGCAAGGGTGGGGGCCGAGGGGATACGCAGTATTTT,CASKGGGRGDTQYF
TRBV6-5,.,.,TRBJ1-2,TGTGCCAGCAGTTATTTGGCAGGGCCTTATGGCTACACCTTC,CASSYLAGPYGYTF
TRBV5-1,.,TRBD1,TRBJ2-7,TGCGCCAGCAGCTACCGGGACAGGGGCCACGAGCAGTACTTC,CASSYRDRGHEQYF
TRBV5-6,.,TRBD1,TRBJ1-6,TGTGCCAGCAGCCGGAAAGACAGGGGGTATAATTCACCCCTCCACTTT,CASSRKDRGYNSPLHF
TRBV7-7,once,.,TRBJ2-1,TGTGCCAGCAGCCCGAATAGACAGCAGGGCTATGAGCAGTTCTTC,CASSPNRQQGYEQFF
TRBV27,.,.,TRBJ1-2,TGTGCCAGCAGTTTATCGGGCAGGGGATTTGGCTACACCTTC,CASSLSGRGFGYTF
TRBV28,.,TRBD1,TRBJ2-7,TGTGCCAGCAGCCTACAGGGGAAGAACGAGCAGTACTTC,CASSLQGKNEQYF